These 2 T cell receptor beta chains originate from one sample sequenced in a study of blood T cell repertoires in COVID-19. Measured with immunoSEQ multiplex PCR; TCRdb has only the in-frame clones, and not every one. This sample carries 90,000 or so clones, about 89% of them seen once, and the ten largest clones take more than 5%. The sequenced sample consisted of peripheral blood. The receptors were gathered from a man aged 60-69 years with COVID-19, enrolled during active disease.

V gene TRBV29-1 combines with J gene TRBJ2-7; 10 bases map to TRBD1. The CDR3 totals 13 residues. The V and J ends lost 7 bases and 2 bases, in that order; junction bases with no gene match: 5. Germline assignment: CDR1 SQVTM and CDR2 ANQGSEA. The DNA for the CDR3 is TGCAGCGCCTCCGGGACAGGGGCCTACGAGCAGTACTTC. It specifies CSASGTGAYEQYF.

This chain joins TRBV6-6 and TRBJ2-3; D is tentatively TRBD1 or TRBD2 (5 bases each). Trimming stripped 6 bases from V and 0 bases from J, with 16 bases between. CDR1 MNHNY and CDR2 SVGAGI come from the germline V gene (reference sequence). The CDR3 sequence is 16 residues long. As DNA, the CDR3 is TGTGCCAGCAGCTACGGGGCGCACTCTAGCACAGATACGCAGTATTTT. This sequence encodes CASSYGAHSSTDTQYF.